Listed below are T cell receptor beta chains from one sample, sequenced in a study of T-cell memory formation after mild COVID-19. TCRdb recomputed calls from the 5' RACE reads with MiXCR, one row per CDR3 protein. Here the sample spans approximately 450,000 distinct CDR3 sequences, roughly 18% being singletons. Sequenced sample: PBMCs or a T cell subset sorted from them (not recorded which). All receptors come from an adult woman who had mild COVID-19 (a few samples of this study predate the infection). Cell type and time point are not known. Each CDR3 is given with its conserved first and last residue. A D gene is named only where the DNA matches it firmly. Part of the rows lack a size; the others show once, few, many or a class for expanded clones.

v_gene	abundance	j_gene	d_gene	CDR3nt	CDR3aa
TRBV12-3/TRBV12-4	-	TRBJ2-1	TRBD2	TGTGCCAGCAGTTTACTAGGCGGGGGGGCGAGCAATGAGCAGTTCTTC	CASSLLGGGASNEQFF
TRBV27	-	TRBJ2-3	-	TGTGCCAGCAGTCCGCTTGGGCCAGATACGCAGTATTTT	CASSPLGPDTQYF
TRBV13	-	TRBJ2-5	TRBD2	TGTGCCAGCAGCCCCTGGCTAGCGGGAAACCAAGAGACCCAGTACTTC	CASSPWLAGNQETQYF
TRBV6-5	few	TRBJ1-3	TRBD1	TGTGCCAGCAGTTACTCGAGGTCCGGAGGGGGCGTAAACACCATATATTTT	CASSYSRSGGGVNTIYF
TRBV5-1	many	TRBJ2-3	-	TGCGCCAGCAGCCCGATGAGTTGGACAGATACGCAGTATTTT	CASSPMSWTDTQYF
TRBV14	-	TRBJ1-4	-	TGTGCCAGCAGCGAGATTATGAATGAAAAACTGTTTTTT	CASSEIMNEKLFF
TRBV4-1	-	TRBJ2-7	-	TGCGCCAGCAGCCAAGTGGCAGAAGATTACGAGCAGTACTTC	CASSQVAEDYEQYF
TRBV29-1	-	TRBJ2-5	-	TGCAGCGTCGGACGTAGGCGAGGAGAGACCCAGTACTTC	CSVGRRRGETQYF
TRBV19	-	TRBJ2-4	TRBD2	TGTGCCAGTAGTATAGATAGACAGAGCACTAGCGGGAGGCGAGGAGCCAAAAACATTCAGTACTTC	CASSIDRQSTSGRRGAKNIQYF
TRBV25-1	few	TRBJ2-1	TRBD1	TGTGCCAGCAGTGGGACAGGATACAATGAGCAGTTCTTC	CASSGTGYNEQFF
TRBV19	-	TRBJ1-1	-	TGTGCCAGTAGTATGGTCGGACTAGAAGCTTTCTTT	CASSMVGLEAFF
TRBV6-6	many	TRBJ1-5	-	TGTGCCAGCGGTCAGGGAGATTATAGCAATCAGCCCCAGCATTTT	CASGQGDYSNQPQHF
TRBV12-3/TRBV12-4	few	TRBJ2-6	-	TGTGCCAGCAGTTTGGGACGATCGTCTGGGGCCAACGTCCTGACTTTC	CASSLGRSSGANVLTF
TRBV20-1	-	TRBJ2-1	TRBD2	TGTAGTGGTATGCGGGAGGGCCGTGCTGAGCAGTTCTTC	CSGMREGRAEQFF
TRBV5-1	-	TRBJ1-1	TRBD1	TGCGCCAGCAGCGGGGGCGATGGGACAGTGTCGGGCACTGAAGCTTTCTTT	CASSGGDGTVSGTEAFF
TRBV20-1	few	TRBJ2-6	TRBD1	TGCAGTGCTACACAGGGGGTTGGGGCCAACGTCCTGACTTTC	CSATQGVGANVLTF
TRBV5-1	few	TRBJ1-1	-	TGCGCCAGCAGCGAGGAGGGTTCGGAAGCTTTCTTT	CASSEEGSEAFF
TRBV7-2	-	TRBJ1-2	-	TGTGCCAGCAGCTTAGCTTGGGGGCAGGGCTATGGCTACACCTTC	CASSLAWGQGYGYTF
TRBV4-3	few	TRBJ2-5	-	TGCGCCAGCAGCCTTTCGCCGGGATACAGGGAGACCCAGTACTTC	CASSLSPGYRETQYF